The 5 T cell receptor beta chains listed next were all sequenced from one sample in a study of control samples from healthy donors and cancer patients. Assay: immunoSEQ multiplex PCR; the TCRdb copy retains only in-frame clones and omits some. In the table there are approximately 86,000 clones, 86% of which are singletons. Sequenced material: blood. The receptors here all came from a young man in good health.

The rearrangement joins TRBV5-8 to TRBJ2-7, with 7 positions matching TRBD1. With V trimmed by 2 bases and J by 0 bases, 14 bases remained unmatched. Germline CDR1 SGHTS, CDR2 YDEGEE. The length of the CDR3 is 18 residues. This CDR3 is CASSLGTAKGFSSYEQYV. The CDR3 nucleotides are TGTGCCAGCAGCTTAGGGACAGCCAAGGGCTTTAGCTCCTACGAGCAGTACGTC.

This clone was recorded a few times. The chain is built from TRBV27 and TRBJ1-5; 8 bases map to TRBD1. The CDR3 runs to 15 residues. In germline, CDR1 is MNHEY, CDR2 SMNVEV (reference sequence). The trim removed 2 bases at V and 2 bases at J, leaving 2 bases unmatched. The CDR3 protein is CASSLGTGRNQPQHF. The CDR3 DNA sequence: TGTGCCAGCAGTTTAGGGACAGGACGCAATCAGCCCCAGCATTTT.

The rearrangement uses TRBV7-2 and TRBJ2-6, with D maybe TRBD1 (5 bases). The CDR3 spans 17 residues. Germline lookup yields CDR1 SGHTA and CDR2 FQGNSA. Trimming took 5 bases from V and 0 from J, leaving 14 bases between them. CDR3 residues: CASSPPGQRSGANVLTF. The CDR3, as DNA: TGTGCCAGCAGCCCACCCGGACAACGCTCTGGGGCCAACGTCCTGACTTTC.

The chain employs TRBV30 and TRBJ1-3; TRBD1 matches at 7 bases. V lost 4 bases and J lost 4; bases outside the gene matches: 1. This CDR3 has 12 residues. Germline V gene lookup returns CDR1 GTSNPN and CDR2 SVGIG (reference sequence). CDR3 amino acids: CAWNRGGNTIYF. As DNA, the CDR3 is TGTGCCTGGAACAGGGGAGGAAACACCATATATTTT.

For the CDR3, the DNA is TGTGCCAGCAGTGACCCTCCCGGGACAGCTAATATTTATAGCAATCAGCCCCAGCATTTT. This gives the protein CASSDPPGTANIYSNQPQHF. The chain carries TRBV6-4 and TRBJ1-5, with 7 bases lining up with TRBD1. Germline CDR1 reads MRHNA; CDR2 reads SNTAGT. This CDR3 has 20 residues. The V gene end was trimmed by 2 bases and the J gene end by 0 bases; junction bases not matched to a gene: 16.